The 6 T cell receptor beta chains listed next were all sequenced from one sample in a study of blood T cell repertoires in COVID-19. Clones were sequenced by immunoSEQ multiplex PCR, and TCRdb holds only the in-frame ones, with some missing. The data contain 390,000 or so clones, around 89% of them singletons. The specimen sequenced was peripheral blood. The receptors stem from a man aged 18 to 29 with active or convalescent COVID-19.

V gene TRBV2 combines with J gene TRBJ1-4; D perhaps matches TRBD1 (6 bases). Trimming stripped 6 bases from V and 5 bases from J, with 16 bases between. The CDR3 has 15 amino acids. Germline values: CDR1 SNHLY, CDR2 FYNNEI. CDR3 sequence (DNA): TGTGCCAGCAGGGTACAGGGAGGGGGGAATGAAAAACTGTTTTTT. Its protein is CASRVQGGGNEKLFF.

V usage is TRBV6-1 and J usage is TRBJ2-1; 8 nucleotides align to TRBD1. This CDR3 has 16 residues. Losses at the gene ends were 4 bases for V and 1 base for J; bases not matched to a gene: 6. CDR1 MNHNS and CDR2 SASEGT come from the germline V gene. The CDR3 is CASSASRGPSYNEQFF. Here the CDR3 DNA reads TGTGCCAGCAGTGCTAGCAGGGGGCCTTCCTACAATGAGCAGTTCTTC.

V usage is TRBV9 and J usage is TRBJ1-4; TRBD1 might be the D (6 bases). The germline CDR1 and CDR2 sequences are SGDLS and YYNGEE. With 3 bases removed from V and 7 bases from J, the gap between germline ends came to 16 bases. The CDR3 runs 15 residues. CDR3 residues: CASSATGGPSEKLFF. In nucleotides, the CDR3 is TGTGCCAGCAGCGCTACGGGGGGCCCTAGTGAAAAACTGTTTTTT.

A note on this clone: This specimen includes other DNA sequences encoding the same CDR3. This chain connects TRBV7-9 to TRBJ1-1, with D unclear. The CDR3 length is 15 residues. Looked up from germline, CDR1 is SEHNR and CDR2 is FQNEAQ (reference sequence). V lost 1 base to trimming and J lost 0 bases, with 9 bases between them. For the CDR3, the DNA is TGTGCCAGCAGCTTAGTCCGGGGATTGAACACTGAAGCTTTCTTT. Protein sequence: CASSLVRGLNTEAFF.

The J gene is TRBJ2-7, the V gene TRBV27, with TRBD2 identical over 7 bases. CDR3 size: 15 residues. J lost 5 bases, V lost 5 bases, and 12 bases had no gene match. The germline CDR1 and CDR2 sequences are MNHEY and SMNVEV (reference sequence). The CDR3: CASSTLAGVFNEQYF. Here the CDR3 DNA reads TGTGCCAGCAGTACCCTGGCGGGAGTTTTTAACGAGCAGTACTTC.

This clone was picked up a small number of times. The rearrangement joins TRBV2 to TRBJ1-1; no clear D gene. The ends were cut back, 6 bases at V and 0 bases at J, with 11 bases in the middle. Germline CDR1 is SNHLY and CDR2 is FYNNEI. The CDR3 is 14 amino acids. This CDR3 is CASRAGRMNTEAFF. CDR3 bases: TGTGCCAGCAGGGCGGGCCGGATGAACACTGAAGCTTTCTTT. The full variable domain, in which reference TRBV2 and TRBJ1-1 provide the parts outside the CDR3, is EPEVTQTPSHQVTQMGQEVILRCVPISNHLYFYWYRQILGQKVEFLVSFYNNEISEKSEIFDDQFSVERPDGSNFTLKIRSTKLEDSAMYFCASRAGRMNTEAFFGQGTRLTVV.